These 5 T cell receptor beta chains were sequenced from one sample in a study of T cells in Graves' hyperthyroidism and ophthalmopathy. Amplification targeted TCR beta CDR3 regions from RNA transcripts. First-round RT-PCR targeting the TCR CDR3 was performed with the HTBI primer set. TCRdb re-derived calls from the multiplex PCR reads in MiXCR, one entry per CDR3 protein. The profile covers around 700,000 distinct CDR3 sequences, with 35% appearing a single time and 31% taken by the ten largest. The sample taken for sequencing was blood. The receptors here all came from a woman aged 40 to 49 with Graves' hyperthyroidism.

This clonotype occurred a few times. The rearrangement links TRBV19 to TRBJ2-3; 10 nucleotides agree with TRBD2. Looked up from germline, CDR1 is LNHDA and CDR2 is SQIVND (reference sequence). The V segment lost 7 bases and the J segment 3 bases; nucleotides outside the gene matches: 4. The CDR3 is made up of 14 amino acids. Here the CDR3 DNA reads TGTGCCAGTAAGGTAGCGGGAGGAACAGATACGCAGTATTTT. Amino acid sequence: CASKVAGGTDTQYF.

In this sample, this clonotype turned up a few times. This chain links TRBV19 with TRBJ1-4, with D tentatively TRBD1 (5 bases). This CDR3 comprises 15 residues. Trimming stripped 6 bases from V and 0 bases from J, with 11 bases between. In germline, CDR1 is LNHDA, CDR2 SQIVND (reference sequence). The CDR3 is CASSFEGSTNEKLFF. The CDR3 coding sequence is TGTGCCAGTAGCTTCGAGGGGTCAACTAATGAAAAACTGTTTTTT. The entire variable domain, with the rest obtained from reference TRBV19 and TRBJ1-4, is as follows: DGGITQSPKYLFRKEGQNVTLSCEQNLNHDAMYWYRQDPGQGLRLIYYSQIVNDFQKGDIAEGYSVSREKKESFPLTVTSAQKNPTAFYLCASSFEGSTNEKLFFGSGTQLSVL.

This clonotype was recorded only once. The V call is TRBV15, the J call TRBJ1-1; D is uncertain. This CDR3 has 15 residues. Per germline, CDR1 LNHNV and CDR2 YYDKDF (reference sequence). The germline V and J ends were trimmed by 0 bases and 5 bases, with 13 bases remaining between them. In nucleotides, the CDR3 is TGTGCCACCAGCAGAGATCTTAGTCCCGGGACTGAAGCTTTCTTT. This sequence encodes CATSRDLSPGTEAFF.

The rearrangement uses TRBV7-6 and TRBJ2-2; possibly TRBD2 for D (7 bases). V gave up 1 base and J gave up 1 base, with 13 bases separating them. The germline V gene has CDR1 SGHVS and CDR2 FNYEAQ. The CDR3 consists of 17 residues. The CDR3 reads CASSLEGGTMNTGELFF. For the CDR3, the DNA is TGTGCCAGCAGCTTAGAGGGGGGGACGATGAACACCGGGGAGCTGTTTTTT.

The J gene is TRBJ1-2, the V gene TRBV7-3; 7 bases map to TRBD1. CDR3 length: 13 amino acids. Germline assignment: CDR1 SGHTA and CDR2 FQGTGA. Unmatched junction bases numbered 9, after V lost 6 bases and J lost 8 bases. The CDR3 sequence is CASSPDRDSGYTF. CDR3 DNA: TGTGCCAGCAGTCCCGACAGGGATAGCGGCTACACCTTC.